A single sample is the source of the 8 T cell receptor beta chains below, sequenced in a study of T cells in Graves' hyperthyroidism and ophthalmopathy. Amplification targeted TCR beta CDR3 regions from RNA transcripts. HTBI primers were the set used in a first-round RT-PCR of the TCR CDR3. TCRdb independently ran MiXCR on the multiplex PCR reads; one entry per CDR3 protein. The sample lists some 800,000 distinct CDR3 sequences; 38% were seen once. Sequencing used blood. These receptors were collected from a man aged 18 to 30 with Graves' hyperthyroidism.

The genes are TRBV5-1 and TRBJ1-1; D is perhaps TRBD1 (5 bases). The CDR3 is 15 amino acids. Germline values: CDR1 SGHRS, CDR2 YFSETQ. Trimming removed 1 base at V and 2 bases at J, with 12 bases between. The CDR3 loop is CASSLLQASNTEAFF. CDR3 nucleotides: TGCGCCAGCAGCTTGTTACAGGCTTCCAACACTGAAGCTTTCTTT.

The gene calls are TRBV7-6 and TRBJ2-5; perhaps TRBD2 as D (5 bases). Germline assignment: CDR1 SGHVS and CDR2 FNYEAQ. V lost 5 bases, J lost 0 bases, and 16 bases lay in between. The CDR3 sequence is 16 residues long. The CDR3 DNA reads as TGTGCCAGCAGCCAAGATCCAGCGGTGTACCAAGAGACCCAGTACTTC. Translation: CASSQDPAVYQETQYF.

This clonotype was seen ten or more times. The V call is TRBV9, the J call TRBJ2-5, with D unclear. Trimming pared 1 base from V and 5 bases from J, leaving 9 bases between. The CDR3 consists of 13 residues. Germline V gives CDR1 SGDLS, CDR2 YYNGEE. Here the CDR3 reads CASSVSMWETQYF. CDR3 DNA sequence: TGTGCCAGCAGCGTAAGCATGTGGGAGACCCAGTACTTC.

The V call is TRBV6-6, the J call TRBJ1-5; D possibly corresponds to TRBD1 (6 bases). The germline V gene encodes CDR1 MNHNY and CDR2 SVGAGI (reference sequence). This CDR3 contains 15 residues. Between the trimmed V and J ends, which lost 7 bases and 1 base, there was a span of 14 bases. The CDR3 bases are TGTGCCAGCAATTCTCAGGGGAGAAGCAATCAGCCCCAGCATTTT. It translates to CASNSQGRSNQPQHF.

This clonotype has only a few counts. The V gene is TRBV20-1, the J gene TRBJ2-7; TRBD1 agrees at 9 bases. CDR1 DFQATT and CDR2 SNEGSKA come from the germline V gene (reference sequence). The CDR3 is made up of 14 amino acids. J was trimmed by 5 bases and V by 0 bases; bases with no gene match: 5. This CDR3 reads CSAREGTGFNEQYF. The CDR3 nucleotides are TGCAGTGCTAGAGAGGGGACAGGGTTCAACGAGCAGTACTTC.

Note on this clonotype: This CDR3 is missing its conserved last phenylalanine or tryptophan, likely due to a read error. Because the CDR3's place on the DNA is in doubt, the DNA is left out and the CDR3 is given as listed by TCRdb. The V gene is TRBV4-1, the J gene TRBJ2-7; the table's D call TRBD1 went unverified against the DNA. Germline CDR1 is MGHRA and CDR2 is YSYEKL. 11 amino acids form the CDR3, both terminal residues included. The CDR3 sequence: CASSQEGSPPK.

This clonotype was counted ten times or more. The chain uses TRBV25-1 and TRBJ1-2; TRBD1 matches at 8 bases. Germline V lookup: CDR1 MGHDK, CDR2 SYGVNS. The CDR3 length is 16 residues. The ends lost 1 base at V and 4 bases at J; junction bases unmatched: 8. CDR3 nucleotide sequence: TGTGCCAGCAGTGAATTCTTAACAGGGGGAGGCTATGGCTACACCTTC. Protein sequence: CASSEFLTGGGYGYTF.

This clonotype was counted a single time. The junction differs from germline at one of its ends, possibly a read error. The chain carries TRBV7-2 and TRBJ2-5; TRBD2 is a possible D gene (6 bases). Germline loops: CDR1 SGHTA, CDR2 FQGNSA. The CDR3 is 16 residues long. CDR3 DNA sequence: TGTGCCAGCAGCCCATGGGAGGCGCGGGCCCAAGGGACCCAGTACTTC. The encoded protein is CASSPWEARAQGTQYF.